This passage covers 23 T cell receptor beta chains from one sample sequenced in a study of T-cell memory formation after mild COVID-19. TCRdb fed the 5' RACE reads into MiXCR, producing one record per CDR3 protein. The sample contains approximately 250,000 distinct CDR3 sequences, around 15% of which appear only once. The specimen was PBMCs or a T cell subset sorted from them (not recorded which). These receptors were taken from a man aged 18 to 35 who had mild COVID-19 (a few samples of this study predate the infection). Cell type and time point are not known.

V is TRBV13 and J is TRBJ2-3; D tentatively fits TRBD1 or TRBD2 (5 bases each). The CDR3 runs 17 residues. The V end was cut by 5 bases, the J end by 1 base, with 19 bases between. Germline V lookup: CDR1 PRHDT, CDR2 FYEKMQ (reference sequence). The CDR3 protein is CASSLNLRENGTDTQYF. DNA for the CDR3: TGTGCCAGCAGCCTTAACCTCAGGGAGAACGGCACAGATACGCAGTATTTT. The full variable domain, with the rest looked up from reference TRBV13 and TRBJ2-3, is AAGVIQSPRHLIKEKRETATLKCYPIPRHDTVYWYQQGPGQDPQFLISFYEKMQSDKGSIPDRFSAQQFSDYHSELNMSSLELGDSALYFCASSLNLRENGTDTQYFGPGTRLTVL.

This chain links TRBV5-1 with TRBJ2-6, with D unresolved. Germline lookup yields CDR1 SGHRS and CDR2 YFSETQ. V shed 5 bases and J shed 3 bases, with 12 bases lying between them. The CDR3 loop spans 15 amino acids. CDR3 sequence (DNA): TGCGCCAGCAGGATGGCCGCTAGTGGGGCCAACGTCCTGACTTTC. Its translation: CASRMAASGANVLTF.

This clonotype was found a few times. The chain employs TRBV5-1 and TRBJ2-5; D is undetermined. The length of the CDR3 is 14 residues. Trimming shortened V by 1 base and J by 2 bases, and 9 bases separated the two germline ends. Germline V CDR1 and CDR2: SGHRS, YFSETQ. The CDR3 DNA reads TGCGCCAGCAGCTTGCGACCGACACAAGAGACCCAGTACTTC. This codes for CASSLRPTQETQYF.

The chain has TRBV10-3 and TRBJ2-3; 7 bases are a match to TRBD2. Germline trimming cut 0 bases from V and 3 bases from J; bases unmatched to any gene: 9. Germline loops: CDR1 ENHRY, CDR2 SYGVKD. The CDR3 extends over 17 amino acids. The CDR3 nucleotides read TGTGCCATCAGTGAGTCGCTCCCGCGGGGGTCGACAGATACGCAGTATTTT. This codes for CAISESLPRGSTDTQYF.

The V and J genes are TRBV12-3 or TRBV12-4 and TRBJ2-1; D uncertain. With 3 bases removed from V and 9 bases from J, the gap between germline ends came to 12 bases. This CDR3 has 13 residues. CDR3 residues: CASSFDGRGEQFF. CDR3 DNA sequence: TGTGCCAGCAGTTTTGACGGGCGAGGTGAGCAGTTCTTC.

This clonotype has only a few counts. This chain connects TRBV6-6 to TRBJ1-3; tentative D call: TRBD1 (5 bases). Trimming left V 5 bases short and J 7 bases short, with 9 bases between. CDR3 size: 12 residues. Germline V gene sequence: CDR1 MNHNY, CDR2 SVGAGI (reference sequence). The CDR3 DNA is TGTGCCAGCAGTCCGACAGTGAACACCATATATTTT. This encodes CASSPTVNTIYF.

This clonotype has at least ten counts. This chain uses TRBV5-1 with TRBJ2-1; D gene uncertain. Trimming stripped 0 bases from V and 4 bases from J, with 11 bases between. The germline gives CDR1 SGHRS, CDR2 YFSETQ. The length of the CDR3 is 15 residues. CDR3 sequence reads: CASSLGVYSYNEQFF. CDR3 sequence (DNA): TGCGCCAGCAGCTTGGGAGTATACTCATACAATGAGCAGTTCTTC.

The chain links TRBV5-1 to TRBJ2-5; D perhaps matches TRBD2 (6 bases). The CDR3 extends over 12 amino acids. The germline V gene encodes CDR1 SGHRS and CDR2 YFSETQ. V was clipped by 4 bases and J by 4 bases, with 8 bases between them. The CDR3 DNA sequence: TGCGCCAGCAGCACGGGACTAGAGACCCAGTACTTC. Its translation is CASSTGLETQYF.

This clonotype was observed a handful of times. The J gene is TRBJ2-2, the V gene TRBV7-3, with a possible D match to TRBD2 (6 bases). This CDR3 is built from 16 residues. Germline V gene data show CDR1 as SGHTA and CDR2 as FQGTGA. Trimming took 5 bases from V and 4 from J, leaving 17 bases between them. The CDR3 loop is CASSANGGLFTGELFF. The CDR3 coding sequence is TGTGCCAGCAGCGCAAACGGGGGTCTCTTCACCGGGGAGCTGTTTTTT.

J is TRBJ2-5 and V is TRBV5-1; D not certain. Trimming removed 1 base at V and 2 bases at J, with 12 bases between. The CDR3 covers 15 residues. Germline V CDR1 and CDR2: SGHRS, YFSETQ. CDR3 DNA sequence: TGCGCCAGCAGCTTGACCCGGGTTTTACAAGAGACCCAGTACTTC. This sequence encodes CASSLTRVLQETQYF.

This clonotype occurred a few times. This chain uses TRBV6-5 with TRBJ1-5; D might be TRBD1 (5 bases). This CDR3 contains 15 residues. The V gene lost 6 bases and the J gene lost 6 bases, with 18 bases spanning the gap. The germline V gene encodes CDR1 MNHEY and CDR2 SVGAGI. CDR3 nucleotide sequence: TGTGCCAGCAGCCCCGGGACTTCGGGTGTTCAGCCCCAGCATTTT. Amino acids: CASSPGTSGVQPQHF.

V usage is TRBV20-1 and J usage is TRBJ2-7; the match to TRBD1 covers 7 bases. The CDR3 is 15 amino acids. Germline loops: CDR1 DFQATT, CDR2 SNEGSKA (reference sequence). Unmatched junction bases numbered 14, after V lost 5 bases and J lost 4 bases. This CDR3 reads CSALPGQSGFYEQYF. The CDR3 nucleotides are TGCAGTGCTCTTCCGGGACAGTCGGGATTTTACGAGCAGTACTTC.

This clonotype was observed a handful of times. The chain has TRBV20-1 and TRBJ2-7, with 11 bases fitting TRBD2. Germline V gene lookup returns CDR1 DFQATT and CDR2 SNEGSKA (reference sequence). V lost 6 bases to trimming and J lost 6 bases; unmatched junction nucleotides: 16. This CDR3 spans 16 amino acids. The CDR3 here is CSAVSLAGGRYGEQYF. For the CDR3, the DNA is TGCAGTGCCGTATCGCTAGCGGGGGGCCGCTATGGCGAGCAGTACTTC.

This clonotype turned up a few times. V gene TRBV29-1 combines with J gene TRBJ1-1; D is unresolved. Germline CDR1 SQVTM, CDR2 ANQGSEA. The CDR3 runs 14 residues. V gave up 4 bases and J gave up 5 bases, with 17 bases separating them. CDR3 amino acids: CSVVPPSERTEAFF. CDR3 in DNA: TGCAGCGTTGTCCCCCCTTCGGAGCGAACTGAAGCTTTCTTT.

This clonotype turned up a few times. This sequence joins TRBV4-3 and TRBJ2-7; 9 bases fit TRBD2. Germline V lookup: CDR1 LGHNA, CDR2 YSLEER. Germline trimming cut 4 bases from V and 2 bases from J; bases unmatched to any gene: 18. The CDR3 spans 19 residues. CDR3 residues: CASSPTRRGGDKITYEQYF. CDR3 DNA sequence: TGCGCCAGCAGCCCCACAAGGCGCGGGGGGGATAAGATAACCTACGAGCAGTACTTC.

The chain joins TRBV5-1 to TRBJ2-5; 7 bases fit TRBD1. V was clipped by 4 bases and J by 1 base; unmatched bases: 4. Germline CDR1 SGHRS, CDR2 YFSETQ. This CDR3 is built from 14 residues. The CDR3 coding sequence is TGCGCCAGCAGCAATCGGACAGGCCAAGAGACCCAGTACTTC. Protein product: CASSNRTGQETQYF.

The CDR3 DNA sequence: TGCAGTGCCCCGGGGACTAGCGGGGCGACCCAAGAGACCCAGTACTTC. The encoded protein is CSAPGTSGATQETQYF. This chain uses TRBV20-1 with TRBJ2-5; 13 nucleotides line up with TRBD2. Trimming removed 6 bases from V and 1 base from J; junction bases left unmatched: 8. CDR3 length equals 16 residues. Germline assignment: CDR1 DFQATT and CDR2 SNEGSKA (reference sequence).

This clonotype has more than one count but fewer than ten. This chain joins TRBV7-9 and TRBJ1-6, with 7 bases lining up with TRBD1. The CDR3 loop spans 12 amino acids. In germline, CDR1 is SEHNR, CDR2 FQNEAQ (reference sequence). The V and J ends lost 1 base and 19 bases, in that order; junction bases with no gene match: 7. For the CDR3, the DNA is TGTGCCAGCAGCTTAGACAGGGGCTCTCCTCACTTT. Translated, it gives CASSLDRGSPHF.

This clonotype occurred a few times. The chain recombines TRBV5-6 with TRBJ1-2; D unclear. The germline V gene has CDR1 SGHDT and CDR2 YYEEEE. V shed 2 bases and J shed 5 bases, with 16 bases lying between them. The CDR3 spans 15 residues. The CDR3 spells CASSFRRGTLYGYTF. The CDR3 nucleotides are TGTGCCAGCAGCTTCAGGCGGGGAACCCTATATGGCTACACCTTC. The variable domain in full, with the rest retrieved from reference TRBV5-6 and TRBJ1-2, is DAGVTQSPTHLIKTRGQQVTLRCSPKSGHDTVSWYQQALGQGPQFIFQYYEEEERQRGNFPDRFSGHQFPNYSSELNVNALLLGDSALYLCASSFRRGTLYGYTFGSGTRLTVV.

This clonotype was seen more than once but under ten times. The chain has TRBV7-3 and TRBJ2-3, with no clear D. The V gene lost 5 bases and the J gene lost 1 base, with 16 bases spanning the gap. There are 16 residues in the CDR3. Germline V lookup: CDR1 SGHTA, CDR2 FQGTGA. CDR3 loop: CASSPMVATGTDTQYF. DNA of the CDR3: TGTGCCAGCAGCCCAATGGTGGCTACCGGCACAGATACGCAGTATTTT.

This clonotype has only a few counts. The chain uses TRBV7-9 and TRBJ1-3; D is possibly TRBD1 (5 bases). The CDR3 consists of 15 residues. Trimming cost V 3 bases and J 0 bases, with 9 bases left between them. Germline V gene data show CDR1 as SEHNR and CDR2 as FQNEAQ (reference sequence). The DNA of the CDR3 is TGTGCCAGCAGCTTGTCGGGGACCTCTGGAAACACCATATATTTT. Amino acids: CASSLSGTSGNTIYF.

This clonotype was seen a single time. The J gene is TRBJ2-3, the V gene TRBV19, with TRBD2 identical over 9 bases. The junction had 7 bases not matched to a gene; V was cut back by 5 bases and J by 7 bases. Looked up from germline, CDR1 is LNHDA and CDR2 is SQIVND (reference sequence). This CDR3 has 14 amino acids. CDR3 sequence: CASSAGGASYTQYF. The CDR3 bases are TGTGCCAGTAGTGCGGGAGGGGCTTCATATACGCAGTATTTT.

This clonotype appeared a single time. The chain carries TRBV5-1 and TRBJ2-3, with D perhaps matching TRBD1 or TRBD2 (5 bases each). This CDR3 contains 14 residues. Looked up from germline, CDR1 is SGHRS and CDR2 is YFSETQ. Trimming took 4 bases from V and 0 from J, leaving 9 bases between them. The CDR3 DNA is TGCGCCAGCAGCCGGGGCAGTAGCACAGATACGCAGTATTTT. It translates to CASSRGSSTDTQYF.